Each of the 10 T cell receptor beta chains below was sequenced from the same sample in a study of blood T cell repertoires in COVID-19. Only in-frame clones appear in the TCRdb table, and some are missing; sequencing was by immunoSEQ multiplex PCR. The profile shows 90,000 to 150,000 clones, about 80% of them singletons. The sequenced sample consisted of peripheral blood. These receptors all stem from a man in his 70s with acute or convalescent COVID-19.

The chain employs TRBV4-2 and TRBJ1-5; D is ambiguous. There are 15 residues in the CDR3. V shed 0 bases and J shed 5 bases, with 11 bases lying between them. Germline CDR1 reads LGHNA; CDR2 reads YNFKEQ. For the CDR3, the DNA is TGTGCCAGCAGCCAAGACTCCGGTTTGGATCAGCCCCAGCATTTT. This encodes CASSQDSGLDQPQHF.

The chain joins TRBV4-1 to TRBJ1-3, with D hard to call. CDR3 length: 17 residues. V dropped 2 bases and J dropped 0 bases, with 14 bases sitting between them. Germline V gene lookup returns CDR1 MGHRA and CDR2 YSYEKL. CDR3 in amino acids: CASSQPPGGYSGNTIYF. Here the CDR3 DNA reads TGCGCCAGCAGCCAACCCCCCGGCGGATACTCTGGAAACACCATATATTTT.

The chain employs TRBV6-5 and TRBJ1-2; D may be TRBD1 (5 bases). Germline V gives CDR1 MNHEY, CDR2 SVGAGI. The germline V and J ends were trimmed by 7 bases and 6 bases, with 18 bases remaining between them. The CDR3 sequence is 14 residues long. CDR3 residues: CASTFTGGRDGYTF. CDR3 DNA: TGTGCCAGCACTTTTACCGGGGGGAGAGATGGCTACACCTTC.

The CDR3 sequence: CASSSGQGEETQYF. In DNA, the CDR3 is TGTGCCAGCAGCTCGGGACAGGGGGAAGAGACCCAGTACTTC. The genes are TRBV11-2 and TRBJ2-5; 11 bases agree with TRBD1. The ends lost 4 bases at V and 3 bases at J; junction bases unmatched: 1. The CDR3 runs to 14 residues. In germline, CDR1 is SGHAT, CDR2 FQNNGV.

The table lists this clone with a few counts. This sequence joins TRBV3-1 (or the pseudogene TRBV3-2) and TRBJ2-4; TRBD1 matches 9 bases. From germline, CDR1 is LGHDT and CDR2 YNNKEL (reference sequence). Losses at the gene ends were 1 base for V and 1 base for J; bases not matched to a gene: 2. The CDR3 contains 16 residues. CDR3 protein: CASSQADRGAKNIQYF. CDR3 bases: TGTGCCAGCAGCCAAGCCGACAGGGGGGCCAAAAACATTCAGTACTTC.

V usage is TRBV29-1 and J usage is TRBJ2-7, with a tentative D call TRBD1 (6 bases). Germline CDR1 and CDR2: SQVTM and ANQGSEA. V shed 6 bases and J shed 0 bases, with 12 bases lying between them. This CDR3 is built from 13 residues. CDR3 coding DNA: TGCAGCGTACTACAGGGTAGCTCCTACGAGCAGTACTTC. This sequence encodes CSVLQGSSYEQYF.

This clone showed up just a few times. The chain carries TRBV3-1 (or the pseudogene TRBV3-2) and TRBJ1-5; D gene unclear. Germline-derived CDR1 and CDR2 are LGHDT and YNNKEL (reference sequence). The CDR3 contains 13 residues. Trimming pared 5 bases from V and 3 bases from J, leaving 8 bases between. The chain's CDR3 is CASSSSPNQPQHF. The CDR3 DNA reads TGTGCCAGCAGCTCTAGCCCCAATCAGCCCCAGCATTTT.

This clone was counted once. The chain carries TRBV18 and TRBJ2-1; D gene ambiguous. Trimming removed 3 bases at V and 0 bases at J, with 12 bases between. This CDR3 has 16 residues. Germline CDR1 reads KGHSH; CDR2 reads LQKENI. The CDR3 DNA is TGTGCCAGCTCACCGGCAGAAACAAGCTCCTACAATGAGCAGTTCTTC. It translates to CASSPAETSSYNEQFF.

The genes are TRBV24-1 and TRBJ1-5; D unclear. The ends were cut back, 9 bases at V and 2 bases at J, with 16 bases in the middle. This CDR3 spans 15 amino acids. Germline V gives CDR1 KGHDR, CDR2 SFDVKD. The CDR3 region is CATSPEGLGNQPQHF. CDR3 in DNA: TGTGCCACCTCACCAGAGGGTTTGGGCAATCAGCCCCAGCATTTT.

This clone was seen once. V gene TRBV7-7 combines with J gene TRBJ2-5; D may be TRBD2 (6 bases). CDR1 SSHAT and CDR2 FNYEAQ come from the germline V gene (reference sequence). The CDR3 is 15 amino acids. V dropped 5 bases and J dropped 1 base, with 14 bases sitting between them. The CDR3 loop reads CASSMALGGQETQYF. For the CDR3, the DNA is TGTGCCAGCAGCATGGCCTTGGGGGGCCAAGAGACCCAGTACTTC.